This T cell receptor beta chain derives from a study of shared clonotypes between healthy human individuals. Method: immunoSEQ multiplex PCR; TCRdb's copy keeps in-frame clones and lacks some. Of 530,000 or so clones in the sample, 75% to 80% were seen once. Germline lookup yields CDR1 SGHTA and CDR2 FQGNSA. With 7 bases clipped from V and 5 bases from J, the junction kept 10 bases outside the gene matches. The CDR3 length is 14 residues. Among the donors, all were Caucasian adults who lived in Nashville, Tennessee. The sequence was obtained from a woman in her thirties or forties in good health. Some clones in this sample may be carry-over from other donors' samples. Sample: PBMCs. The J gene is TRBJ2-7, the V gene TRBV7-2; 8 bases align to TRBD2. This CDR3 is CASTVAGLVHEQYF. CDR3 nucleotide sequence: TGTGCCAGCACCGTAGCGGGATTAGTACACGAGCAGTACTTC.